Below, 20 T cell receptor beta chains from the same sample are listed, as sequenced in a study of control samples from healthy donors and cancer patients. The protocol was immunoSEQ multiplex PCR, while the TCRdb copy is restricted to in-frame clones and leaves out a portion. This sample has 90,000 to 100,000 clones, with 79% found just once. The sequenced material came from blood. The receptors derive from a woman between 25 and 40 years old in good health.

This clone appeared a few times. The J gene is TRBJ2-5, the V gene TRBV1; TRBD2 is taken as the D call from the table, unchecked against the DNA. TRBV1 is reported as a pseudogene. This CDR3 contains 15 residues. The CDR3 sequence is CTSSRPGLEPETQYF. The CDR3 DNA follows: TGCACCAGCAGCCGGCCGGGACTAGAGCCAGAGACCCAGTACTTC.

The rearrangement joins TRBV18 to TRBJ1-5; 10 bases fit TRBD1. The CDR3 runs to 14 residues. Germline CDR1 reads KGHSH; CDR2 reads LQKENI. V lost 6 bases to trimming and J lost 8 bases; unmatched junction nucleotides: 7. CDR3 in DNA: TGTGCCAGCTCTACCGGGACAGGGGTAAAGCCCCAGCATTTT. It translates to CASSTGTGVKPQHF. The variable domain in full, with the rest retrieved from reference TRBV18 and TRBJ1-5, is NAGVMQNPRHLVRRRGQEARLRCSPMKGHSHVYWYRQLPEEGLKFMVYLQKENIIDESGMPKERFSAEFPKEGPSILRIQQVVRGDSAAYFCASSTGTGVKPQHFGDGTRLSIL.

This clone was observed once. J is TRBJ2-5 and V is TRBV29-1; 7 bases line up with TRBD1. The V and J ends lost 5 bases and 2 bases, in that order; junction bases with no gene match: 11. Per germline, CDR1 SQVTM and CDR2 ANQGSEA. The CDR3 runs to 15 residues. The CDR3 coding sequence is TGCAGCGTTAATCTGTACAGGGGCGATCAAGAGACCCAGTACTTC. It codes for CSVNLYRGDQETQYF.

The genes are TRBV19 and TRBJ2-6, with D possibly matching TRBD1 (6 bases). V was cut by 5 bases and J by 0 bases, with 11 bases left in between. The CDR3 contains 16 residues. The V gene's germline CDR1 is LNHDA and CDR2 SQIVND (reference sequence). Written as DNA, the CDR3 is TGTGCCAGTAGTGGACAGCGGAGCTCTGGGGCCAACGTCCTGACTTTC. Amino acids: CASSGQRSSGANVLTF.

This chain links TRBV14 with TRBJ1-2, with 8 bases that match TRBD1. CDR3 length: 17 residues. V trimming: 2 bases; J trimming: 8 bases; junction bases outside the gene matches: 16. Germline assignment: CDR1 SGHDN and CDR2 FVKESK. CDR3 coding DNA: TGTGCCAGCAGCCAACTCCCGGGAGGGACAGGCGCTAGCGGCTACACCTTC. Translation: CASSQLPGGTGASGYTF.

The chain is built from TRBV11-2 and TRBJ2-1; D possibly corresponds to TRBD2 (6 bases). V dropped 5 bases and J dropped 3 bases, with 17 bases sitting between them. The CDR3 spans 16 residues. Germline V lookup: CDR1 SGHAT, CDR2 FQNNGV. This chain's CDR3 is CASSPRWTGVYNEQFF. CDR3 coding DNA: TGTGCCAGCAGCCCCCGATGGACGGGGGTCTACAATGAGCAGTTCTTC.

Worth noting for this clone: The junction departs from germline at one end; a sequencing error may be responsible. The V and J genes are TRBV11-2 and TRBJ1-1; TRBD1 matches at 7 bases. This CDR3 comprises 14 residues. Germline V gives CDR1 SGHAT, CDR2 FQNNGV. CDR3 sequence (DNA): TGTGCCAGCAGATTAGGGGGCGCGGGAACTGAAGCTTTCTTT. Its protein is CASRLGGAGTEAFF. The full variable domain, its missing parts supplied by reference TRBV11-2 and TRBJ1-1, is EAGVAQSPRYKIIEKRQSVAFWCNPISGHATLYWYQQILGQGPKLLIQFQNNGVVDDSQLPKDRFSAERLKGVDSTLKIQPAKLEDSAVYLCASRLGGAGTEAFFGQGTRLTVV.

This clone was observed a single time. The gene calls are TRBV11-3 and TRBJ2-3, with D possibly TRBD1 on 6 matching bases. This CDR3 spans 15 amino acids. Looked up from germline, CDR1 is SGHNT and CDR2 is YENEEA. V was clipped by 5 bases and J by 2 bases, with 14 bases between them. CDR3 DNA sequence: TGTGCCAGCAGCCCAGGGGACGGCTTCACAGATACGCAGTATTTT. It encodes CASSPGDGFTDTQYF. Variable domain in full (rest from reference TRBV11-3 and TRBJ2-3): EAGVVQSPRYKIIEKKQPVAFWCNPISGHNTLYWYLQNLGQGPELLIRYENEEAVDDSQLPKDRFSAERLKGVDSTLKIQPAELGDSAVYLCASSPGDGFTDTQYFGPGTRLTVL.

The rearrangement joins TRBV5-8 to TRBJ2-3; D may be TRBD1 (6 bases). From germline, CDR1 is SGHTS and CDR2 YDEGEE. The CDR3 has 14 residues. Trimming pared 0 bases from V and 8 bases from J, leaving 13 bases between. Written as DNA, the CDR3 is TGTGCCAGCAGCTTGGGACAGGAGGAAAGTACGCAGTATTTT. Amino acids: CASSLGQEESTQYF. The full variable domain, its missing parts supplied by reference TRBV5-8 and TRBJ2-3, is EAGVTQSPTHLIKTRGQQATLRCSPISGHTSVYWYQQALGLGLQFLLWYDEGEERNRGNFPPRFSGRQFPNYSSELNVNALELEDSALYLCASSLGQEESTQYFGPGTRLTVL.

The chain links TRBV9 to TRBJ2-7; 9 bases agree with TRBD2. The CDR3 runs 15 residues. Germline CDR1 and CDR2: SGDLS and YYNGEE. V trimming: 0 bases; J trimming: 4 bases; junction bases outside the gene matches: 5. The CDR3: CASSVGGGAQYEQYF. The CDR3 DNA sequence: TGTGCCAGCAGCGTAGGCGGGGGGGCGCAGTACGAGCAGTACTTC.

This clone came up a few times. The V call is TRBV10-3, the J call TRBJ2-3, with 9 positions matching TRBD1. Losses at the gene ends were 3 bases for V and 4 bases for J; bases not matched to a gene: 8. Germline V lookup: CDR1 ENHRY, CDR2 SYGVKD. CDR3 length: 16 residues. The CDR3 is CAISDRDRVGADTQYF. DNA for the CDR3: TGTGCCATCAGTGACCGGGACAGGGTCGGAGCAGATACGCAGTATTTT.

The genes are TRBV7-2 and TRBJ2-4; TRBD2 aligns across 8 bases. Germline CDR1 reads SGHTA; CDR2 reads FQGNSA. CDR3 length equals 18 residues. The junction had 15 bases not matched to a gene; V was cut back by 7 bases and J by 1 base. For the CDR3, the DNA is TGTGCCAGCACCCAGTTCCTCCCCGGGGGGGCCGCCAAAAACATTCAGTACTTC. Translation: CASTQFLPGGAAKNIQYF.

This clone showed up just a few times. J is TRBJ1-2 and V is TRBV5-6, with a tentative D call TRBD1 (5 bases). The CDR3 is made up of 13 amino acids. Germline lookup yields CDR1 SGHDT and CDR2 YYEEEE. The V and J ends lost 4 bases and 9 bases respectively, with 16 bases between them. CDR3 in DNA: TGTGCCAGCAGCGTAGACAGCCTCTTTAGCTACACCTTC. It encodes CASSVDSLFSYTF. Combining the CDR3 with reference TRBV5-6 and TRBJ1-2 gives the whole variable domain DAGVTQSPTHLIKTRGQQVTLRCSPKSGHDTVSWYQQALGQGPQFIFQYYEEEERQRGNFPDRFSGHQFPNYSSELNVNALLLGDSALYLCASSVDSLFSYTFGSGTRLTVV.

The chain couples TRBV7-2 to TRBJ1-1; a possible D gene is TRBD1 (6 bases). Trimming shortened V by 5 bases and J by 1 base, and 14 bases separated the two germline ends. Germline lookup yields CDR1 SGHTA and CDR2 FQGNSA. There are 15 residues in the CDR3. The CDR3 region is CASSQGFLRNTEAFF. The CDR3 DNA follows: TGTGCCAGCAGCCAGGGGTTTCTGCGGAACACTGAAGCTTTCTTT.

V usage is TRBV14 and J usage is TRBJ2-7; D call uncertain. The CDR3 sequence is 17 residues long. Germline loops: CDR1 SGHDN, CDR2 FVKESK. Trimming pared 4 bases from V and 6 bases from J, leaving 25 bases between. CDR3 sequence (DNA): TGTGCCAGCAGCCCAGCCAACTGGGTGGACGGTTCCATCGAGCAGTACTTC. Translating gives CASSPANWVDGSIEQYF.

The V gene is TRBV30, the J gene TRBJ1-1; D call uncertain. Germline V lookup: CDR1 GTSNPN, CDR2 SVGIG (reference sequence). The V end was cut by 4 bases, the J end by 0 bases, with 18 bases between. CDR3 size: 16 residues. CDR3 residues: CAWTEGGHRMNTEAFF. The CDR3 DNA follows: TGTGCCTGGACCGAGGGAGGGCATCGCATGAACACTGAAGCTTTCTTT.

V and J are TRBV6-5 and TRBJ1-1; D is undetermined. V was trimmed by 0 bases and J by 8 bases, leaving 13 bases between them. Per the germline V gene, CDR1 is MNHEY and CDR2 is SVGAGI. CDR3 length: 14 residues. This CDR3 is CASSYSGLPKEAFF. The DNA for the CDR3 is TGTGCCAGCAGTTACTCTGGACTGCCAAAGGAAGCTTTCTTT.

The chain combines TRBV2 with TRBJ1-5; no clear D gene. There are 13 residues in the CDR3. The germline gives CDR1 SNHLY, CDR2 FYNNEI. The V gene lost 5 bases and the J gene lost 6 bases, with 11 bases spanning the gap. CDR3 in DNA: TGTGCCAGCAGTCCCACCGTAGTTCAGCCCCAGCATTTT. The encoded protein is CASSPTVVQPQHF.

This clone occurred once. This sequence joins TRBV7-9 and TRBJ2-5, with 7 bases that match TRBD2. The CDR3 contains 17 residues. CDR1 is SEHNR, CDR2 FQNEAQ, per germline (reference sequence). Trimming at V came to 6 bases and at J to 5 bases, leaving 18 bases not matched to a gene. The DNA for the CDR3 is TGTGCCAGCAGTCATGGACTAGATTGGCCACCGGCGGAGACCCAGTACTTC. Translating gives CASSHGLDWPPAETQYF.

The chain recombines TRBV7-9 with TRBJ1-2; D remains unclear. Between the trimmed V and J ends, which lost 0 bases and 6 bases, there was a span of 8 bases. The CDR3 extends over 13 amino acids. Germline CDR1 reads SEHNR; CDR2 reads FQNEAQ (reference sequence). The CDR3 spells CASSLAGVDGYTF. In nucleotides, the CDR3 is TGTGCCAGCAGCTTAGCGGGAGTGGATGGCTACACCTTC.